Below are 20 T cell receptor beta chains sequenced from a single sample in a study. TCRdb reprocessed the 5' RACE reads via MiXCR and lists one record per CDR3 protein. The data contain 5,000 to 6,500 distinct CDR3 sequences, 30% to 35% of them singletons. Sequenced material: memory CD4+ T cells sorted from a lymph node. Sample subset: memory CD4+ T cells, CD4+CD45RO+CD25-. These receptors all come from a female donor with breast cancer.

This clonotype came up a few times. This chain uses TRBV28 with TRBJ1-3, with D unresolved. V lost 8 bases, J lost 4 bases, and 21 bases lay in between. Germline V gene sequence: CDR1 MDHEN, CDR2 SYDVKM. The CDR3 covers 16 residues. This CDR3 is CASERWESQSGNTIYF. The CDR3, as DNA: TGTGCCAGCGAGAGATGGGAGTCACAGTCAGGAAACACCATATATTTT.

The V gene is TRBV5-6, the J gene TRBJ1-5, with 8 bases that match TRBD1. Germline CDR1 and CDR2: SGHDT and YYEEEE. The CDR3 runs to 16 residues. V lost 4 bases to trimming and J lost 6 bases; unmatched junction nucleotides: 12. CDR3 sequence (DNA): TGTGCCAGCAGCGCTTATGGACAGGGAACGCCTCAGCCCCAGCATTTT. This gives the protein CASSAYGQGTPQPQHF.

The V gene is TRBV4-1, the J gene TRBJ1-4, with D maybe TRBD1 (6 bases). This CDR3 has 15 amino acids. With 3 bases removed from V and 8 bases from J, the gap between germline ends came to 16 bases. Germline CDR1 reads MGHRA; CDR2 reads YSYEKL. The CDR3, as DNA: TGCGCCAGCAGCCAGGGCGACAGGCGGGACGAAAAACTGTTTTTT. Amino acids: CASSQGDRRDEKLFF.

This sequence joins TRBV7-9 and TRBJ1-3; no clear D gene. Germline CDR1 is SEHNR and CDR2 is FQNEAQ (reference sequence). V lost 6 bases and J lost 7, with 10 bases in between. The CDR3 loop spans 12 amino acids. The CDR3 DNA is TGTGCCAGCAGAGCCTCGACTAACACCATATATTTT. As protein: CASRASTNTIYF.

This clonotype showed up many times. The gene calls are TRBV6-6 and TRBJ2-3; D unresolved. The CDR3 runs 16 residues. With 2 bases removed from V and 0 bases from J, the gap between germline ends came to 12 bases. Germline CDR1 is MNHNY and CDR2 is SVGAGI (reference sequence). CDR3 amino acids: CASSYIVISSTDTQYF. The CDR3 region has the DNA TGTGCCAGCAGTTACATTGTGATTTCTAGCACAGATACGCAGTATTTT.

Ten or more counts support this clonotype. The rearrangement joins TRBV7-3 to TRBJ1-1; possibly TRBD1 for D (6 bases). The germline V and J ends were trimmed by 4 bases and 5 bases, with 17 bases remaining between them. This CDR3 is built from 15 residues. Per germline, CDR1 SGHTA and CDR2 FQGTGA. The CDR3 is CASSSQGGGHTEAFF. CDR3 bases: TGTGCCAGCAGCTCCCAAGGGGGGGGTCATACTGAAGCTTTCTTT.

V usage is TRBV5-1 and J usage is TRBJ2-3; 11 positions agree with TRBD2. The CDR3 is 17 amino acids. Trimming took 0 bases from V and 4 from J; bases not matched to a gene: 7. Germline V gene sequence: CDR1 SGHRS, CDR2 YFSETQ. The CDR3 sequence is CASSLAASGGTADTQYF. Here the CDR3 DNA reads TGCGCCAGCAGCTTGGCGGCTAGCGGGGGGACAGCAGATACGCAGTATTTT. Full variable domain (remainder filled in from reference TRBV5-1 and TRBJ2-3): KAGVTQTPRYLIKTRGQQVTLSCSPISGHRSVSWYQQTPGQGLQFLFEYFSETQRNKGNFPGRFSGRQFSNSRSEMNVSTLELGDSALYLCASSLAASGGTADTQYFGPGTRLTVL.

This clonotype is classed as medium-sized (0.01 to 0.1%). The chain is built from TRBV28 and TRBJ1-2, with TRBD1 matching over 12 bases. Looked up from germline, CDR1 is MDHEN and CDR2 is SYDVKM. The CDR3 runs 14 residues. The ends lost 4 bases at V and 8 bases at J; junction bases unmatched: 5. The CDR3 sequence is CASSSGQGARGYTF. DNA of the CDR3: TGTGCCAGCAGTTCGGGACAGGGGGCGCGAGGCTACACCTTC.

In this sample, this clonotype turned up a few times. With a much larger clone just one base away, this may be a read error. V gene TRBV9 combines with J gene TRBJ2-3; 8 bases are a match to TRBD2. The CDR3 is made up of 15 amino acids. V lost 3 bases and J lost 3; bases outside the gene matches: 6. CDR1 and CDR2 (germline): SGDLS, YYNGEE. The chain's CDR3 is CASSARGGKTDTQYF. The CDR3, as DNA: TGTGCCAGCAGCGCCCGGGGGGGCAAGACAGATACGCAGTATTTT.

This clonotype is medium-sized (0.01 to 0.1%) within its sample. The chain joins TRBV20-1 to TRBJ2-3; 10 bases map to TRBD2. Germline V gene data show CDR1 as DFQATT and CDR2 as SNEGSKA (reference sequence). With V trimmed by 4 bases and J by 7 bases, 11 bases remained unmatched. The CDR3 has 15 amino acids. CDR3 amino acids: CSATPLAGVSYTQYF. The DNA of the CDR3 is TGCAGTGCTACTCCCCTAGCGGGGGTGAGCTATACGCAGTATTTT.

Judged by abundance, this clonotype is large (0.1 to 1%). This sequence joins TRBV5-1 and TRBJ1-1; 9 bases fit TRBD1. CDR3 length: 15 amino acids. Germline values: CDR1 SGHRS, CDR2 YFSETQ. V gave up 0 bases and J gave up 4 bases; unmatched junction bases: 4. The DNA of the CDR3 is TGCGCCAGCAGCTTGGATGGACAGGGGCTCACTGAAGCTTTCTTT. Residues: CASSLDGQGLTEAFF.

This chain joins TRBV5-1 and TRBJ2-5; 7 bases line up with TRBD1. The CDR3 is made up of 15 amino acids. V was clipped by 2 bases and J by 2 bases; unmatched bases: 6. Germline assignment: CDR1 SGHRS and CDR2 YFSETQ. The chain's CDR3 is CASSLTGASQETQYF. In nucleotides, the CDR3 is TGCGCCAGCAGCTTAACAGGGGCGTCGCAAGAGACCCAGTACTTC.

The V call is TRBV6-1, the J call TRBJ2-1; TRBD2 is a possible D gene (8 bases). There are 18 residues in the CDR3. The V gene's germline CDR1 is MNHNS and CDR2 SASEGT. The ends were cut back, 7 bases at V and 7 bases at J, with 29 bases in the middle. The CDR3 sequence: CASNPDRVVAGTGNEQFF. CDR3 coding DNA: TGTGCCAGCAACCCTGACAGGGTAGTAGCGGGGACGGGGAATGAGCAGTTCTTC.

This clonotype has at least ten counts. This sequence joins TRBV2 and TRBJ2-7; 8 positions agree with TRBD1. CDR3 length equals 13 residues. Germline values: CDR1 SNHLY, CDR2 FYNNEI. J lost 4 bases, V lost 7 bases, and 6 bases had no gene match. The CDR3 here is CASNDRGWYEQYF. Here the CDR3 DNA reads TGTGCCAGCAATGACAGGGGTTGGTACGAGCAGTACTTC.

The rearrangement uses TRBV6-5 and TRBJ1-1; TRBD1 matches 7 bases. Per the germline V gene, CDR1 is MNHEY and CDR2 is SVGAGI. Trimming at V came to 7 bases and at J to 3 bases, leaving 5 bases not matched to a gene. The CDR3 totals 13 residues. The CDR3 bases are TGTGCCAGCAAAACAGGGGCGGACACTGAAGCTTTCTTT. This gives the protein CASKTGADTEAFF.

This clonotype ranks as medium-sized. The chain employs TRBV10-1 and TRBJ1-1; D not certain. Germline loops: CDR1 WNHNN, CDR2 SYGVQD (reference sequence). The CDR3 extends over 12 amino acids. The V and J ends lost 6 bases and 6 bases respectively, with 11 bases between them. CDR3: CASRGHAAEAFF. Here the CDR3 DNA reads TGCGCCAGCAGGGGCCACGCCGCTGAAGCTTTCTTT.

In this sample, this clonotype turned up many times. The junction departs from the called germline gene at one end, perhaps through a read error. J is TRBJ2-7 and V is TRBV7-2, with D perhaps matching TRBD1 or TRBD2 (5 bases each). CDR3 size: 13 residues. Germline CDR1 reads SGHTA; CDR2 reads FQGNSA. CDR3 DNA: TGTGCCAGCAGCTTAGATAGGGGAGACAGTGGGGACTTC. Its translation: CASSLDRGDSGDF. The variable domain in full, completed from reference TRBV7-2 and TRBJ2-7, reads GAGVSQSPSNKVTEKGKDVELRCDPISGHTALYWYRQSLGQGLEFLIYFQGNSAPDKSGLPSDRFSAERTGGSVSTLTIQRTQQEDSAVYLCASSLDRGDSGDFGPGTRLTVT.

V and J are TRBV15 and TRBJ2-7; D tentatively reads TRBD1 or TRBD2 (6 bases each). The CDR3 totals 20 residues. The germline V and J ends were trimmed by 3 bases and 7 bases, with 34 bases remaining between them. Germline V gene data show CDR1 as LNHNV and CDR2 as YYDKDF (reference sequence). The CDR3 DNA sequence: TGTGCCACCAGCAGCCTCCGTCGGGGGCCAGCGACGGGCTCCTACAATGAGCAGTACTTC. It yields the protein CATSSLRRGPATGSYNEQYF.

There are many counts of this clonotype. The CDR3 is CASSPPGGNTIYF. Here the CDR3 DNA reads TGCGCCAGCAGCCCCCCAGGAGGAAACACCATATATTTT. The chain uses TRBV4-1 and TRBJ1-3; the D is unclear. The CDR3 runs 13 residues. Germline V CDR1 and CDR2: MGHRA, YSYEKL. V lost 4 bases and J lost 4, with 8 bases in between.

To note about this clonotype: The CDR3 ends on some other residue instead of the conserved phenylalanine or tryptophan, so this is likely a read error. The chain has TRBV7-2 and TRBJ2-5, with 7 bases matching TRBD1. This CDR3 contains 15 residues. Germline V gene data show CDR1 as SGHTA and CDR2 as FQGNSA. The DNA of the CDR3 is TGTGCCGGCAGCGCACCAGACAGGGCACAAGAGACCCAGTACCTC. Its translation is CAGSAPDRAQETQYL.